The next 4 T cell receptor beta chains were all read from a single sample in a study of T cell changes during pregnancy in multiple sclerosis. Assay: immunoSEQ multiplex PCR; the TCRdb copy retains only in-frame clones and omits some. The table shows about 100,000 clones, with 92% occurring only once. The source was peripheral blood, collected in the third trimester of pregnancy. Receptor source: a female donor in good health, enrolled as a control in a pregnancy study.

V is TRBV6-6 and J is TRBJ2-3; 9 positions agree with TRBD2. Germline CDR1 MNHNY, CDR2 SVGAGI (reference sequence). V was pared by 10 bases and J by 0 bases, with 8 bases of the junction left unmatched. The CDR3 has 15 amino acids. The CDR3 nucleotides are TGTGCCACGCTGACTAGCGGATCTAGCACAGATACGCAGTATTTT. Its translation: CATLTSGSSTDTQYF.

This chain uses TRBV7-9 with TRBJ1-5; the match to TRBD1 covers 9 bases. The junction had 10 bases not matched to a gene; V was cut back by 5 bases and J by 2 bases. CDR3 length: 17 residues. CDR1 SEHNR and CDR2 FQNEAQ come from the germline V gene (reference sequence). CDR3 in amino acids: CASSTTLTGGGNQPQHF. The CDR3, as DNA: TGTGCCAGCAGCACGACACTGACAGGGGGAGGCAATCAGCCCCAGCATTTT.

This chain's CDR3 is CAWSGGSRETQYF. The CDR3 coding sequence is TGTGCCTGGAGTGGCGGCAGCCGAGAGACCCAGTACTTC. This chain links TRBV30 with TRBJ2-5; D is unclear. Germline V gene lookup returns CDR1 GTSNPN and CDR2 SVGIG (reference sequence). This CDR3 is built from 13 residues. Trimming removed 1 base from V and 4 bases from J, with 10 bases in between.

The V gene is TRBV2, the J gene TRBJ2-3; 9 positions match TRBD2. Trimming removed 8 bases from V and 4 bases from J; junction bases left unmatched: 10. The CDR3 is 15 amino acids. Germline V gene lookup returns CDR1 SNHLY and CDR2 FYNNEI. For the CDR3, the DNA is TGTGCCAGCTTCCCTGGTAGCGGGGGCCCAGATACGCAGTATTTT. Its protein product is CASFPGSGGPDTQYF.